These 3 T cell receptor beta chains were all obtained from the same sample, sequenced in a study of T cells in Graves' hyperthyroidism and ophthalmopathy. Authors of the study amplified TCR beta CDR3 regions from RNA transcripts. First-round RT-PCR with HTBI primers amplified the TCR CDR3 region. MiXCR, run by TCRdb on the multiplex PCR reads, gives a single entry per CDR3 protein. Of 330,000 or so distinct CDR3 sequences listed, 15% to 20% are singletons. Sequenced material: blood. These receptor sequences come from a woman aged 40 to 49 with Graves' ophthalmopathy.

This clonotype was seen repeatedly, ten times or more. The rearrangement links TRBV11-2 to TRBJ1-3, with 7 positions matching TRBD1. Germline V gene sequence: CDR1 SGHAT, CDR2 FQNNGV. The length of the CDR3 is 16 residues. Unmatched junction bases numbered 5, after V lost 0 bases and J lost 3 bases. The CDR3 protein is CASSLEEGAIGNTIYF. Here the CDR3 DNA reads TGTGCCAGCAGCTTAGAGGAGGGGGCGATTGGAAACACCATATATTTT.

This clonotype came up many times. J is TRBJ2-7 and V is TRBV15, with D possibly matching TRBD1 (6 bases). The V gene's germline CDR1 is LNHNV and CDR2 YYDKDF (reference sequence). With 0 bases removed from V and 1 base from J, the gap between germline ends came to 10 bases. The CDR3 loop spans 15 amino acids. The CDR3 loop is CATSREGARSYEQYF. As DNA, the CDR3 is TGTGCCACCAGCAGAGAGGGGGCGAGGTCCTACGAGCAGTACTTC.

Ten or more counts support this clonotype. J is TRBJ2-5 and V is TRBV4-2, with TRBD2 identical over 10 bases. The germline V gene has CDR1 LGHNA and CDR2 YNFKEQ. The V and J ends lost 1 base and 1 base, in that order; junction bases with no gene match: 9. This CDR3 region has 18 residues. CDR3 amino acids: CASSQVMRTSGPQETQYF. CDR3 nucleotides: TGTGCCAGCAGCCAAGTGATGAGGACTAGCGGCCCCCAAGAGACCCAGTACTTC.